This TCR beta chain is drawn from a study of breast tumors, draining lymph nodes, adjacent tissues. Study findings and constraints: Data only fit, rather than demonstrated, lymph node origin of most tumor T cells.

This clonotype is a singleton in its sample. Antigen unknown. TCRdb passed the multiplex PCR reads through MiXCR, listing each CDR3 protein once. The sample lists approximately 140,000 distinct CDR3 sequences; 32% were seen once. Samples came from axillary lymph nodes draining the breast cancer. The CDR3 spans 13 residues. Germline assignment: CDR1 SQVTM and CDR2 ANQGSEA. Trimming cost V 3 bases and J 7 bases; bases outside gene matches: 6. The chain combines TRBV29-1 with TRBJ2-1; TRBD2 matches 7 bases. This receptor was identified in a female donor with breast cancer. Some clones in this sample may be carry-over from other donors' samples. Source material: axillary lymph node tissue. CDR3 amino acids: CSVDVGGGNEQFF. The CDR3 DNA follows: TGCAGCGTTGACGTGGGGGGGGGGAATGAGCAGTTCTTC.